These 3 T cell receptor beta chains came from one sample sequenced in a study of T cells in Graves' hyperthyroidism and ophthalmopathy. Amplification targeted TCR beta CDR3 regions from RNA transcripts. HTBI primers were the set used in a first-round RT-PCR of the TCR CDR3. TCRdb analysed the multiplex PCR reads with MiXCR anew, one entry per CDR3 protein. The sample has about 350,000 distinct CDR3 sequences, roughly 18% seen once; the top ten hold around 15%. Sequenced input: blood. The receptor set was obtained from a woman between 35 and 50 years old with Graves' ophthalmopathy.

This clonotype was observed at least ten times. CDR3 in amino acids: CASSSWGQPQHF. As DNA, the CDR3 is TGTGCCAGCAGCTCCTGGGGTCAGCCCCAGCATTTT. The V and J genes are TRBV5-8 and TRBJ1-5; D unclear. This CDR3 is 12 amino acids long. The V and J ends lost 3 bases and 6 bases respectively, with 7 bases between them. The V gene's germline CDR1 is SGHTS and CDR2 YDEGEE.

This clonotype was counted many times. The chain links TRBV2 to TRBJ1-5, with no clear D. Trimming took off 6 bases at V and 3 bases at J, with 9 bases between the two ends. The CDR3 runs to 13 residues. Germline CDR1 and CDR2: SNHLY and FYNNEI. The CDR3 DNA follows: TGTGCCAGCAGCGGGTCAGCCAATCAGCCCCAGCATTTT. Encoded protein: CASSGSANQPQHF.

This clonotype showed up many times. The chain uses TRBV30 and TRBJ1-2, with D perhaps TRBD1 (6 bases). Trimming shortened V by 3 bases and J by 8 bases, and 22 bases separated the two germline ends. Germline V gives CDR1 GTSNPN, CDR2 SVGIG (reference sequence). CDR3 length: 15 amino acids. CDR3 nucleotide sequence: TGTGCCTGGAGCGGGGGGCCCCAGGTTCCTAGGGGCTACACCTTC. Its translation: CAWSGGPQVPRGYTF.